The next 28 T cell receptor beta chains were all read from a single sample in a study of CD8 T cells in ankylosing spondylitis. TCRdb redid the calling of the 5' RACE reads with MiXCR, one entry per CDR3 protein. Of about 260,000 distinct CDR3 sequences listed, roughly 25% are singletons. The sample was blood, either unsorted or a sorted T cell fraction (not recorded which). These receptors originate from a male donor with ankylosing spondylitis or in good health (not recorded which).

The CDR3 loop reads CAIRESGGPSYNEQFF. The CDR3 region has the DNA TGTGCCATCAGGGAGAGCGGGGGCCCATCCTACAATGAGCAGTTCTTC. V usage is TRBV10-3 and J usage is TRBJ2-1, with 8 bases lining up with TRBD2. Looked up from germline, CDR1 is ENHRY and CDR2 is SYGVKD. CDR3 size: 16 residues. With 6 bases clipped from V and 1 base from J, the junction kept 8 bases outside the gene matches.

The gene calls are TRBV11-2 and TRBJ2-5; 10 nucleotides line up with TRBD2. Germline lookup yields CDR1 SGHAT and CDR2 FQNNGV. Trimming cost V 1 base and J 1 base; bases outside gene matches: 6. This CDR3 contains 17 residues. In DNA form, the CDR3 reads TGTGCCAGCAGCTTAGGGGAGCGGGGGGGCGTCCAAGAGACCCAGTACTTC. It codes for CASSLGERGGVQETQYF.

This clonotype occurred a few times. J is TRBJ2-5 and V is TRBV12-3 or TRBV12-4; no reliable D call. The CDR3 runs to 12 residues. Trimming removed 3 bases at V and 3 bases at J, with 5 bases between. CDR3 protein: CASSFPEETQYF. The CDR3 DNA reads as TGTGCCAGCAGTTTCCCAGAAGAGACCCAGTACTTC.

CDR3 coding DNA: TGTGCCAGCAGCGAGATAGGAAGTCAGCCCCAGCATTTT. Protein sequence: CASSEIGSQPQHF. The gene calls are TRBV6-1 and TRBJ1-5; no clear D gene. The CDR3 is 13 residues long. V was cut by 6 bases and J by 6 bases, with 12 bases left in between. CDR1 MNHNS and CDR2 SASEGT come from the germline V gene.

CDR3 amino acids: CASSSGSPYGYTF. CDR3 coding DNA: TGTGCCAGCAGTTCGGGGAGCCCCTACGGCTACACCTTC. V usage is TRBV27 and J usage is TRBJ1-2, with unresolved D. This CDR3 has 13 amino acids. In germline, CDR1 is MNHEY, CDR2 SMNVEV (reference sequence). V lost 4 bases, J lost 8 bases, and 14 bases lay in between.

The chain is built from TRBV12-3 or TRBV12-4 and TRBJ2-1; D is perhaps TRBD1 (6 bases). Trimming took 3 bases from V and 14 from J, leaving 14 bases between them. This CDR3 has 12 amino acids. The CDR3 DNA reads as TGTGCCAGCAGTTTGGTCAGGGGTAAAAAGTTCTTC. Translation gives CASSLVRGKKFF.

This clonotype was counted only a few times. The chain is built from TRBV5-1 and TRBJ2-6, with 7 positions matching TRBD1. The CDR3 is 17 residues long. Germline V CDR1 and CDR2: SGHRS, YFSETQ. The V segment lost 4 bases and the J segment 2 bases; nucleotides outside the gene matches: 9. The CDR3 DNA follows: TGCGCCAGCAGCCCTGACAGGGTGGGCGCTGGGGCCAACGTCCTGACTTTC. It yields the protein CASSPDRVGAGANVLTF.

This rearrangement joins TRBV6-1 to TRBJ1-1, with 7 bases fitting TRBD1. V shed 2 bases and J 4 bases; nucleotides not matched to a gene: 10. Germline V gene lookup returns CDR1 MNHNS and CDR2 SASEGT. This CDR3 is 16 amino acids long. CDR3 nucleotides: TGTGCCAGCAGTGAACGTCGCAGGGGGAGTGGCACTGAAGCTTTCTTT. Translating gives CASSERRRGSGTEAFF.

This clonotype appeared a single time. The CDR3 protein is CASSSVGETQYF. CDR3 DNA: TGTGCCAGCAGTTCGGTAGGGGAGACCCAGTACTTC. This chain links TRBV12-3 or TRBV12-4 with TRBJ2-5; D is undetermined. Trimming removed 4 bases at V and 5 bases at J, with 8 bases between. The CDR3 is made up of 12 amino acids.

The chain links TRBV12-3 or TRBV12-4 to TRBJ2-7, with TRBD2 matching over 8 bases. Trimming at V came to 7 bases and at J to 3 bases, leaving 11 bases not matched to a gene. This CDR3 spans 15 amino acids. The CDR3 DNA follows: TGTGCCAGCAACGTTCTAACCCGGGGGGGCTACGAGCAGTACTTC. Protein product: CASNVLTRGGYEQYF.

In its sample, this clonotype was seen many times. The chain employs TRBV12-3 or TRBV12-4 and TRBJ1-6; no clear D gene. The length of the CDR3 is 12 residues. With 3 bases removed from V and 10 bases from J, the gap between germline ends came to 7 bases. Here the CDR3 DNA reads TGTGCCAGCAGTTTGGGCAAGTCACCCCTCCACTTT. This gives the protein CASSLGKSPLHF.

This chain links TRBV5-8 with TRBJ2-5, with TRBD1 matching over 8 bases. The CDR3 contains 15 residues. Per the germline V gene, CDR1 is SGHTS and CDR2 is YDEGEE. J gave up 2 bases and V 4 bases, and 7 bases lay outside the gene matches. CDR3 sequence (DNA): TGTGCCAGCAGCGCGGGACAGGCGGGGCAAGAGACCCAGTACTTC. Translation: CASSAGQAGQETQYF.

Only a few counts were recorded for this clonotype. This chain joins TRBV6-1 and TRBJ2-1; 14 bases line up with TRBD2. CDR1 is MNHNS and CDR2 is SASEGT in the germline V gene. V was pared by 6 bases and J by 0 bases, with 4 bases of the junction left unmatched. The CDR3 runs to 17 residues. The CDR3 reads CASSRTSGGSSYNEQFF. The CDR3, as DNA: TGTGCCAGCAGCAGGACTAGCGGGGGGAGCTCCTACAATGAGCAGTTCTTC.

This clonotype was counted many times. The chain uses TRBV7-8 and TRBJ2-7; D gene unclear. V lost 1 base, J lost 4 bases, and 8 bases lay in between. The germline V gene has CDR1 SGHVS and CDR2 FQNEAQ. The CDR3 loop spans 13 amino acids. The CDR3 nucleotides read TGTGCCAGCAGCTTAGTGTCAGGATACGAGCAGTACTTC. This encodes CASSLVSGYEQYF.

This clonotype was observed many times. The chain carries TRBV2 and TRBJ2-1, with D possibly TRBD1 on 5 matching bases. Per the germline V gene, CDR1 is SNHLY and CDR2 is FYNNEI. The V gene lost 5 bases and the J gene lost 15 bases, with 11 bases spanning the gap. The CDR3 has 10 residues. CDR3 residues: CASSTRATFF. The CDR3 nucleotides read TGTGCCAGCAGTACCAGGGCTACGTTCTTC.

This clonotype showed up many times. The genes are TRBV29-1 and TRBJ2-5, with D unresolved. The V end was cut by 4 bases, the J end by 1 base, with 13 bases between. CDR1 and CDR2 (germline): SQVTM, ANQGSEA. The CDR3 is made up of 14 amino acids. CDR3 protein: CSVVGSRTQETQYF. As DNA, the CDR3 is TGCAGCGTTGTAGGCTCCAGAACCCAAGAGACCCAGTACTTC. Full variable domain (rest looked up from reference TRBV29-1 and TRBJ2-5): SAVISQKPSRDICQRGTSLTIQCQVDSQVTMMFWYRQQPGQSLTLIATANQGSEATYESGFVIDKFPISRPNLTFSTLTVSNMSPEDSSIYLCSVVGSRTQETQYFGPGTRLLVL.

This chain connects TRBV6-2 or TRBV6-3 to TRBJ2-7, with 9 bases matching TRBD1. The CDR3 has 14 amino acids. V gave up 7 bases and J gave up 4 bases; unmatched junction bases: 8. Per the germline V gene, CDR1 is MNHEY and CDR2 is SVGEGT. This CDR3 reads CASILDRGSYEQYF. The CDR3 nucleotides read TGTGCCAGCATCCTGGACAGGGGTAGTTACGAGCAGTACTTC.

On this clonotype itself: A read error may be the cause here, since a much bigger clone is one base away. The rearrangement links TRBV7-9 to TRBJ2-1, with D tentatively TRBD1 (6 bases). The V end lost 1 base, the J end lost 7 bases, and 17 bases lay between the germline ends. Looked up from germline, CDR1 is SEHNR and CDR2 is FQNEAQ (reference sequence). This CDR3 spans 16 amino acids. The CDR3 DNA sequence: TGTGCCAGCAGCTTAGGACAGGCGAACATTGGAAATGAGCAGTTCTTC. This gives the protein CASSLGQANIGNEQFF.

This chain joins TRBV7-8 and TRBJ2-7; D ambiguous. Trimming removed 5 bases at V and 5 bases at J, with 16 bases between. CDR3 size: 14 residues. Germline values: CDR1 SGHVS, CDR2 FQNEAQ. CDR3 nucleotide sequence: TGTGCCAGCAGCCGCGAAGGGTGGGTCCACGAGCAGTACTTC. This gives the protein CASSREGWVHEQYF.

The J gene is TRBJ2-1, the V gene TRBV3-1; a possible D gene is TRBD2 (6 bases). Trimming took off 6 bases at V and 2 bases at J, with 8 bases between the two ends. Germline V gene sequence: CDR1 LGHDT, CDR2 YNNKEL (reference sequence). CDR3 length equals 13 residues. CDR3: CASRSGAYNEQFF. In DNA form, the CDR3 reads TGTGCCAGCAGATCGGGGGCCTACAATGAGCAGTTCTTC.

The rearrangement uses TRBV20-1 and TRBJ1-4; the match to TRBD1 covers 7 bases. V lost 3 bases, J lost 5 bases, and 9 bases stayed unmatched. The CDR3 has 15 residues. In germline, CDR1 is DFQATT, CDR2 SNEGSKA (reference sequence). The CDR3 region has the DNA TGCAGTGCTAGCGATTCCAGGGGGGAGAATGAAAAACTGTTTTTT. Amino acids: CSASDSRGENEKLFF.

The CDR3 DNA follows: TGCAGCGTTGACAGACAGGTGGGGGAGACCCAGTACTTC. Protein: CSVDRQVGETQYF. V usage is TRBV29-1 and J usage is TRBJ2-5; weak D call: TRBD1 (6 bases). The CDR3 is made up of 13 amino acids. Trimming removed 3 bases from V and 5 bases from J, with 13 bases in between. Germline V gene lookup returns CDR1 SQVTM and CDR2 ANQGSEA. Variable domain in full (rest from reference TRBV29-1 and TRBJ2-5): SAVISQKPSRDICQRGTSLTIQCQVDSQVTMMFWYRQQPGQSLTLIATANQGSEATYESGFVIDKFPISRPNLTFSTLTVSNMSPEDSSIYLCSVDRQVGETQYFGPGTRLLVL.

The chain is built from TRBV28 and TRBJ2-1; 10 bases map to TRBD2. Germline loops: CDR1 MDHEN, CDR2 SYDVKM. The V and J ends lost 9 bases and 3 bases, in that order; junction bases with no gene match: 5. This CDR3 has 14 amino acids. The CDR3 DNA follows: TGTGCCAGTTGGGCTAGCGGGAGCTACAATGAGCAGTTCTTC. This codes for CASWASGSYNEQFF.

Only a few counts were recorded for this clonotype. This rearrangement joins TRBV10-3 to TRBJ2-2; the D is unclear. The CDR3 has 13 amino acids. V lost 6 bases, J lost 3 bases, and 8 bases lay in between. CDR1 ENHRY and CDR2 SYGVKD come from the germline V gene. CDR3 sequence: CAISSGDTGELFF. In nucleotides, the CDR3 is TGTGCCATCAGCTCGGGCGACACCGGGGAGCTGTTTTTT.

The chain recombines TRBV20-1 with TRBJ2-7, with TRBD2 matching 11 bases. Germline V gene sequence: CDR1 DFQATT, CDR2 SNEGSKA (reference sequence). CDR3 length: 15 residues. The J segment lost 2 bases and the V segment lost 2 bases, leaving 5 bases of the junction unmatched. CDR3 in DNA: TGCAGTGCTAGACCAATGACTAGCGGGACCTACGAGCAGTACTTC. Its translation is CSARPMTSGTYEQYF.

The chain has TRBV28 and TRBJ2-5; no reliable D call. There are 15 residues in the CDR3. Trimming took off 6 bases at V and 5 bases at J, with 19 bases between the two ends. Germline loops: CDR1 MDHEN, CDR2 SYDVKM. Here the CDR3 reads CASSLVTSLGETQYF. Written as DNA, the CDR3 is TGTGCCAGCAGCCTTGTGACCTCACTTGGGGAGACCCAGTACTTC.

This clonotype was picked up many times. The CDR3 spells CSARGVAGDLDEQFF. The DNA of the CDR3 is TGCAGTGCTAGAGGGGTAGCGGGGGACCTCGATGAGCAGTTCTTC. V usage is TRBV20-1 and J usage is TRBJ2-1, with 9 bases lining up with TRBD2. The germline gives CDR1 DFQATT, CDR2 SNEGSKA (reference sequence). J lost 8 bases, V lost 1 base, and 9 bases had no gene match. The CDR3 loop spans 15 amino acids.

In this sample, this clonotype turned up a few times. This rearrangement joins TRBV20-1 to TRBJ1-3; 8 nucleotides agree with TRBD1. CDR1 is DFQATT and CDR2 is SNEGSKA in the germline V gene (reference sequence). V trimming: 6 bases; J trimming: 5 bases; junction bases outside the gene matches: 12. CDR3 length: 15 residues. Here the CDR3 reads CSAEAGQGARNTIYF. CDR3 in DNA: TGCAGTGCAGAAGCCGGACAGGGAGCGAGAAACACCATATATTTT.